This entry lists 22 T cell receptor beta chains sequenced from one sample in a study of tumor and adjacent non-tumor tissue in lung cancer. A modified ARM-PCR protocol with three rounds of nested PCR amplified TCRbeta. MiXCR was run by TCRdb on the multiplex PCR reads, yielding one entry per CDR3 protein. The table shows some 95,000 distinct CDR3 sequences, with about 80% occurring only once. This sample's RNA came from whole unsorted tissue. Distant lung tissue was collected more than 3 cm away from the tumor edge. The sample consisted of distant non-tumor lung tissue. The source is a man aged 55 to 70 with small cell lung cancer.

This clonotype was recorded at least ten times. V is TRBV10-3 and J is TRBJ1-6, with D uncertain. CDR1 is ENHRY, CDR2 SYGVKD, per germline. The CDR3 has 15 amino acids. V was cut by 0 bases and J by 6 bases, with 9 bases left in between. As DNA, the CDR3 is TGTGCCATCAGTGAGTCGAAACCTATTAATTCACCCCTCCACTTT. Translated, it gives CAISESKPINSPLHF.

As regards this clonotype: A read error may explain this, as a much larger clone is one base away. The chain employs TRBV5-1 and TRBJ2-1, with D possibly matching TRBD1 (6 bases). The CDR3 has 15 amino acids. Trimming pared 0 bases from V and 2 bases from J, leaving 9 bases between. The germline gives CDR1 SGHRS, CDR2 YFSETQ. The CDR3 coding sequence is TGCGCCAGCAGCTTGGCAGGGGACACCTACAATGAGCAGTTCTTC. This sequence encodes CASSLAGDTYNEQFF.

This clonotype was seen a few times. V gene TRBV28 combines with J gene TRBJ2-2; 7 bases fit TRBD1. The CDR3 contains 16 residues. Trimming at V came to 6 bases and at J to 3 bases, leaving 10 bases not matched to a gene. Germline V gene sequence: CDR1 MDHEN, CDR2 SYDVKM. CDR3 coding DNA: TGTGCCAGCAGCACGACCACAGGGGCGGACACCGGGGAGCTGTTTTTT. Amino acids: CASSTTTGADTGELFF.

In the case of this clonotype: The junction shows a germline mismatch at one end, possibly a read error. This chain joins TRBV29-1 and TRBJ2-3; 7 bases match TRBD1. Germline CDR1 SQVTM, CDR2 ANQGSEA. This CDR3 spans 14 amino acids. The CDR3 nucleotides are TGTAGCGTCTCAACAGGGGCTAGCACAGATACGCAGTATTTT. Its translation: CSVSTGASTDTQYF.

With respect to this clonotype: The junction does not match germline at one end; this may be a read error. The rearrangement uses TRBV6-1 and TRBJ2-5, with TRBD2 matching over 10 bases. The CDR3 is made up of 15 amino acids. The germline V gene has CDR1 MNHNS and CDR2 SASEGT. CDR3 sequence: CASSELAGEQEAQYF. The CDR3 DNA sequence: TGTGCCAGCAGTGAGCTAGCGGGAGAACAGGAGGCCCAGTACTTT.

Concerning this clonotype: This could be a read error, since a much larger clone is one nucleotide away. The CDR3: CASSWGPKGGHNEQFF. The CDR3 DNA is TGTGCCAGCAGTTGGGGCCCCAAAGGGGGTCACAATGAGCAGTTCTTC. The chain combines TRBV13 with TRBJ2-1; tentative D call: TRBD1 (6 bases). This CDR3 has 16 residues. CDR1 is PRHDT, CDR2 FYEKMQ, per germline (reference sequence). The V and J ends lost 6 bases and 5 bases respectively, with 20 bases between them.

Of note for this clonotype: One end of the junction does not line up with germline, which may come from a read error. V is TRBV11-2 and J is TRBJ2-3; D call uncertain. CDR1 SGHAT and CDR2 FQNNGV come from the germline V gene. There are 13 residues in the CDR3. Written as DNA, the CDR3 is TGTGCCAGCAGCTTCACATTTTTAGGTACGCTGTATTTT. Its protein is CASSFTFLGTLYF.

As to this clonotype: One junction end disagrees with the germline gene, perhaps due to a read error. J is TRBJ2-1 and V is TRBV6-5, with TRBD2 matching over 11 bases. CDR1 is MNHEY and CDR2 is SVGAGI in the germline V gene. The CDR3 runs to 17 residues. CDR3 protein: CDSSFSIWGLADNEQFF. The CDR3 DNA reads TGTGACAGCAGTTTCTCGATCTGGGGACTAGCGGACAATGAGCAATTCTTC.

DNA of the CDR3: TGTGCCATCCCGGCTAGCGGGGGTAGCAGGAAGCTGTTTTTT. Its translation is CAIPASGGSRKLFF. The chain employs TRBV11-3 and TRBJ2-2; 10 bases are shared with TRBD2. Trimming cost V 10 bases and J 12 bases; bases outside gene matches: 14. Germline V CDR1 and CDR2: SGHNT, YENEEA. This CDR3 contains 14 residues.

CDR3 DNA: TGTGCCAGCAGCCTCCTACCCACATGGGAGAGTCCCCAGCATTTT. Encoded protein: CASSLLPTWESPQHF. The V gene is TRBV6-1, the J gene TRBJ1-5; the D is unclear. Trimming took 6 bases from V and 10 from J, leaving 22 bases between them. The CDR3 contains 15 residues. Germline V lookup: CDR1 MNHNS, CDR2 SASEGT.

J is TRBJ2-7 and V is TRBV29-1, with D perhaps matching TRBD1 (6 bases). The CDR3 covers 13 residues. The germline V gene has CDR1 SQVTM and CDR2 ANQGSEA. The CDR3 region is CNVARDRSSEQYV. As DNA, the CDR3 is TGCAACGTTGCTCGTGACAGGTCTAGCGAGCAGTACGTC.

As regards this clonotype: Without the conserved terminal phenylalanine or tryptophan, this CDR3 likely stems from a read error. The chain has TRBV7-9 and TRBJ1-2; D is unresolved. Germline assignment: CDR1 SEHNR and CDR2 FQNEAQ (reference sequence). CDR3 length: 13 amino acids. The CDR3 DNA sequence: TGTGCCAGCAGCTTAGGAGTGAAGTATGGTTACACCATC. Translating it yields CASSLGVKYGYTI.

On this clonotype itself: Likely a read error: the CDR3 ends without its conserved phenylalanine or tryptophan. The chain employs TRBV5-6 and TRBJ1-1; 9 bases match TRBD1. The CDR3 has 15 amino acids. Unmatched junction bases numbered 6, after V lost 2 bases and J lost 4 bases. Germline values: CDR1 SGHDT, CDR2 YYEEEE. The CDR3 DNA follows: TGTGCCAGCAGCTTCGGGACAGGGTTGACCACTGAAGCTTTCCAT. Translated, it gives CASSFGTGLTTEAFH.

The chain has TRBV12-3 or TRBV12-4 and TRBJ2-3; 8 bases map to TRBD2. The CDR3 runs 16 residues. The CDR3: CTISFPSSGITDTQYF. CDR3 sequence (DNA): TGTACCATCAGTTTCCCGAGTAGCGGGATCACAGATACGCAGTATTTT.

This clonotype came up many times. V usage is TRBV5-5 and J usage is TRBJ1-5, with D maybe TRBD1 (6 bases). V was cut by 0 bases and J by 1 base, with 11 bases left in between. Germline loops: CDR1 SGHKS, CDR2 YYEKEE (reference sequence). The CDR3 runs 16 residues. The CDR3, as DNA: TGTGCCAGCAGCTTGGGACAGGAGGGGAGCAATCAGCCCCAGCATTTT. The encoded protein is CASSLGQEGSNQPQHF.

This chain joins TRBV24-1 and TRBJ2-1; 7 bases map to TRBD1. Per the germline V gene, CDR1 is KGHDR and CDR2 is SFDVKD. This CDR3 comprises 15 residues. The junction had 5 bases not matched to a gene; V was cut back by 0 bases and J by 7 bases. The CDR3 region is CATSDLSLQGNEQFF. The CDR3 DNA sequence: TGTGCCACCAGTGATTTGAGCCTACAGGGGAATGAGCAGTTCTTC.

Note on this clonotype: It is likely a read error, because the conserved phenylalanine at the end of the CDR3 is missing. The chain recombines TRBV5-1 with TRBJ2-3; TRBD1 might be the D (5 bases). V lost 0 bases, J lost 4 bases, and 12 bases lay in between. The CDR3 runs 15 residues. CDR1 and CDR2 from the germline V gene are SGHRS and YFSETQ. The CDR3 DNA reads as TGCGCCAGCAGCTTGGTGAAGGGGCGCGCAGATACGCAGTATTTG. It specifies CASSLVKGRADTQYL.

This clonotype was seen once. A read error is likely, as this CDR3 ends without the conserved phenylalanine or tryptophan. The chain uses TRBV13 and TRBJ1-6; the D is unclear. The CDR3 loop spans 17 amino acids. Germline V gives CDR1 PRHDT, CDR2 FYEKMQ (reference sequence). DNA for the CDR3: TGTGCCAGCAGCCAAAACAACGGAAGCTCCTATAATTCACCTCTCCACTCT. Residues: CASSQNNGSSYNSPLHS.

Regarding this clonotype: Sequence at one end of the junction differs from germline and may be a read error. The chain carries TRBV11-1 and TRBJ2-1; possible D gene TRBD2, 6 bases. The CDR3 is made up of 18 amino acids. CDR1 SGHAT and CDR2 FQDESV come from the germline V gene (reference sequence). The CDR3 bases are TGCACCAGCAGCTCAGAATCGGGGAGTAACGGGAGTGGTAATGAGCAGTTCTTC. Amino acids: CTSSSESGSNGSGNEQFF.

V is TRBV10-2 and J is TRBJ2-3; 11 nucleotides align to TRBD2. Germline assignment: CDR1 WSHSY and CDR2 SAAADI. This CDR3 comprises 18 residues. V dropped 0 bases and J dropped 3; count of bases not matched to a gene: 8. The CDR3 nucleotides are TGCGCCAGCAGTGAGTCGGGTCTAGCGGGAGGTGGAACAGATACGCAGTATTTT. Protein sequence: CASSESGLAGGGTDTQYF.

Turning to this clonotype: The junction shows a germline mismatch at one end, possibly a read error. The V call is TRBV11-3, the J call TRBJ2-7; the D call may be TRBD1 or TRBD2 (5 bases each). The CDR3 contains 15 residues. Germline CDR1 and CDR2: SGHNT and YENEEA. CDR3 amino acids: CTSSQGPGSVIELYF. CDR3 DNA sequence: TGTACCAGCAGCCAGGGACCGGGATCGGTGATCGAGCTGTACTTC.

J is TRBJ2-3 and V is TRBV11-2, with D tentatively TRBD2 (6 bases). The CDR3 length is 15 residues. V dropped 6 bases and J dropped 7 bases, with 20 bases sitting between them. The germline V gene encodes CDR1 SGHAT and CDR2 FQNNGV. CDR3 protein: CASRYGGIAGYTQYF. Written as DNA, the CDR3 is TGTGCCAGCAGATACGGAGGGATTGCGGGATATACGCAGTATTTT. Complete variable domain (other parts from reference TRBV11-2 and TRBJ2-3): EAGVAQSPRYKIIEKRQSVAFWCNPISGHATLYWYQQILGQGPKLLIQFQNNGVVDDSQLPKDRFSAERLKGVDSTLKIQPAKLEDSAVYLCASRYGGIAGYTQYFGPGTRLTVL.